This is a list of T cell receptor beta chains from one sample in a study of graft-versus-host responses after intestinal transplantation. These TCRs are of unknown antigen specificity. Method: immunoSEQ multiplex PCR; TCRdb's copy keeps in-frame clones and lacks some. The sample holds some 80,000 clones, roughly 90% seen once. The specimen comprised unstimulated CD8+ T cells sorted from spleen or lymph node cells, sampled before transplant. Source of these receptors: a human donor who was the organ donor for an intestinal transplant. Both conserved end residues are part of each CDR3. The D gene is left open where the match is weak. Expanded clones are given a class, and other clones once, few, many or no size at all.

>TRBV7-6|-|-|TRBJ1-2
CASSSDRDDYGYTF
TGTGCCAGCAGCTCGGACCGGGATGACTATGGCTACACCTTC
>TRBV19|-|-|TRBJ1-2
CASNQGVYGYTF
TGTGCCAGTAACCAGGGCGTCTATGGCTACACCTTC
>TRBV7-9|TRBD1|-|TRBJ1-4
CASSPTGGSSNEKLFF
TGTGCCAGCAGCCCGACAGGGGGCAGTTCTAATGAAAAACTGTTTTTT
>TRBV11-1|-|-|TRBJ2-1
CASSLAAGGQAGGEQFF
TGTGCCAGCAGCTTAGCGGCGGGTGGACAGGCCGGGGGTGAGCAGTTCTTC
>TRBV9|-|-|TRBJ1-2
CASSVRWRDYGYTF
TGTGCCAGCAGCGTAAGGTGGAGAGATTATGGCTACACCTTC
>TRBV6-6|-|-|TRBJ2-7
CASSYSSYEQYF
TGTGCCAGCAGTTACTCTTCCTACGAGCAGTACTTC
>TRBV5-6|TRBD1|-|TRBJ1-3
CASSPDRGIGNTIYF
TGTGCCAGCAGCCCAGACAGGGGTATTGGAAACACCATATATTTT
>TRBV9|-|-|TRBJ2-6
CASSVFDGASGANVLTF
TGTGCCAGCAGCGTATTTGACGGCGCCTCTGGGGCCAACGTCCTGACTTTC
>TRBV19|-|-|TRBJ1-1
CASSIGGFGLVNTEAFF
TGTGCCAGTAGTATAGGAGGGTTTGGTTTAGTGAACACTGAAGCTTTCTTT
>TRBV19|TRBD1|-|TRBJ1-5
CASSRDRESNQPQHF
TGTGCCAGTAGTCGGGACAGGGAAAGCAATCAGCCCCAGCATTTT
>TRBV6-8|-|many|TRBJ1-2
CASSWGYGYTF
TGTGCCAGCAGTTGGGGCTATGGCTACACCTTC
>TRBV28|TRBD2|-|TRBJ2-1
CASSLRRLREGVHNEQFF
TGTGCCAGCAGTTTACGCCGGTTGCGGGAGGGTGTCCACAATGAGCAGTTCTTC
>TRBV10-3|-|-|TRBJ2-3
CAISECGPSRYTQYF
TGTGCCATCAGTGAATGCGGGCCGTCCCGCTATACGCAGTATTTT
>TRBV7-2|TRBD2|once|TRBJ2-3
CASSLVPGGPPDTQYF
TGTGCCAGCAGCTTAGTACCGGGAGGGCCTCCAGATACGCAGTATTTT
>TRBV2|TRBD1|-|TRBJ1-5
CASSDPGQGAQNQPQHF
TGTGCCAGCAGTGACCCGGGACAGGGGGCCCAAAATCAGCCCCAGCATTTT
>TRBV6-1|-|-|TRBJ2-5
CASIPWTDRETQYF
TGTGCCAGCATTCCTTGGACGGACCGGGAGACCCAGTACTTC
>TRBV2|-|-|TRBJ2-1
CASSVDRSSYNEQFF
TGTGCCAGCAGCGTCGACAGAAGCTCCTACAATGAGCAGTTCTTC
>TRBV15|-|-|TRBJ1-5
CATTPDRSYQPQHF
TGTGCCACCACCCCAGACAGATCTTATCAGCCCCAGCATTTT
>TRBV7-3|TRBD2|-|TRBJ2-3
CASSLLAGEDTQYF
TGTGCCAGCAGCCTCCTAGCGGGGGAAGATACGCAGTATTTT
>TRBV19|-|-|TRBJ2-7
CASSISGRPFLQYF
TGTGCCAGTAGTATTTCCGGGCGCCCTTTTTTGCAGTACTTC
>TRBV4-1|-|-|TRBJ2-7
CASSQEAGAGSSYEQYF
TGCGCCAGCAGCCAAGAAGCTGGGGCAGGCAGTTCCTACGAGCAGTACTTC
>TRBV29-1|-|-|TRBJ2-1
CSTNGVGNEQFF
TGCAGTACAAACGGGGTTGGGAATGAGCAGTTCTTC
>TRBV11-2|-|-|TRBJ1-2
CASSLDMAGYGYTF
TGTGCCAGCAGCTTAGATATGGCCGGGTATGGCTACACCTTC
>TRBV4-1|-|-|TRBJ2-1
CASSQEEAGMFYNEQFF
TGCGCCAGCAGCCAAGAGGAGGCGGGAATGTTTTACAATGAGCAGTTCTTC
>TRBV19|-|-|TRBJ1-5
CASSILTAYNQPQHF
TGTGCCAGTAGTATTCTGACGGCCTACAATCAGCCCCAGCATTTT
>TRBV9|-|-|TRBJ1-1
CASSRDNTEAFF
TGTGCCAGCAGCCGGGACAACACTGAAGCTTTCTTT
>TRBV27|TRBD2|few|TRBJ2-2
CASSLTSGRVGELFF
TGTGCCAGCAGCCTGACTAGCGGGAGAGTCGGGGAGCTGTTTTTT
>TRBV5-6|-|-|TRBJ2-7
CASSLDFLEQYF
TGTGCCAGCAGTTTGGACTTTTTGGAGCAGTACTTC
>TRBV6-1|-|-|TRBJ1-4
CASKDYWFLNEKLFF
TGTGCCAGCAAGGATTACTGGTTTCTTAATGAAAAACTGTTTTTT
>TRBV5-6|-|-|TRBJ2-3
CASSSHPSDTQYF
TGTGCCAGCAGCTCCCATCCCTCAGATACGCAGTATTTT
>TRBV27|-|-|TRBJ1-2
CASSSRLDYGYIF
TGTGCCAGCAGTTCCAGGCTTGACTATGGCTACATCTTC
>TRBV7-9|-|-|TRBJ2-5
CASSLEDGQETQYF
TGTGCCAGCAGCTTAGAGGACGGACAAGAGACCCAGTACTTC
>TRBV19|-|-|TRBJ1-5
CATEGETDNQPQHF
TGTGCCACCGAGGGGGAAACCGACAATCAGCCCCAGCATTTT
>TRBV2|TRBD1|-|TRBJ1-1
CASSEYGTGGNTEAFF
TGTGCCAGCAGTGAGTACGGGACAGGGGGAAACACTGAAGCTTTCTTT
>TRBV7-6|TRBD2|-|TRBJ2-1
CASSPRTSGRQLDEQFF
TGTGCCAGCAGCCCCCGGACTAGCGGTCGCCAGTTGGATGAGCAGTTCTTC
>TRBV11-2|-|few|TRBJ1-2
CASSGDYYGYTF
TGTGCCAGCAGCGGGGACTACTATGGCTACACCTTC
>TRBV27|TRBD1|-|TRBJ1-2
CASSLSYGTGAYGYTF
TGTGCCAGCAGTTTATCGTACGGCACAGGGGCCTATGGCTACACCTTC
>TRBV25-1|-|-|TRBJ1-1
CASSLGGGDAFF
TGTGCCAGCAGTCTAGGCGGGGGTGACGCTTTCTTT
>TRBV6-1|TRBD2|-|TRBJ2-7
CASNWLAENYEQYF
TGTGCCAGCAATTGGCTAGCGGAAAACTACGAGCAGTACTTC
>TRBV5-4|TRBD1|-|TRBJ2-7
CASTAGTAYEQYF
TGTGCCAGCACCGCCGGGACAGCCTACGAGCAGTACTTC
>TRBV7-9|-|-|TRBJ1-2
CASSYPTDGYTF
TGTGCCAGCAGCTACCCGACGGATGGCTACACCTTC
>TRBV7-9|-|-|TRBJ2-1
CASSFGYNEQFF
TGTGCCAGCAGCTTCGGTTACAATGAGCAGTTCTTC
>TRBV10-2|-|-|TRBJ2-7
CASSEVGSYEQYF
TGCGCCAGCAGTGAGGTGGGCTCTTACGAGCAGTACTTC
>TRBV7-8|-|-|TRBJ1-5
CASSLADRLVNQPQHF
TGTGCCAGCAGCTTAGCCGACAGGCTAGTAAATCAGCCCCAGCATTTT
>TRBV7-6|-|-|TRBJ2-2
CASSQRGSGELFF
TGTGCCAGCAGCCAGAGGGGATCCGGGGAGCTGTTTTTT
>TRBV15|-|-|TRBJ2-3
CATSRDQSSTDTQYF
TGTGCCACCAGCAGAGATCAGAGTAGCACAGATACGCAGTATTTT
>TRBV2|TRBD1|-|TRBJ1-1
CASSEWTGLDTEAFF
TGTGCCAGCAGCGAATGGACAGGTCTGGACACTGAAGCTTTCTTT
>TRBV18|TRBD1|-|TRBJ2-7
CASSPRTGGIYEQYF
TGTGCCAGCTCACCCCGGACAGGGGGGATCTACGAGCAGTACTTC
>TRBV11-2|TRBD2|-|TRBJ2-1
CASSSTSVNEQFF
TGTGCCAGCAGCTCGACTAGCGTCAATGAGCAGTTCTTC
>TRBV5-5|-|-|TRBJ1-1
CASSQINTEAFF
TGTGCCAGCAGCCAGATCAACACTGAAGCTTTCTTT
>TRBV11-1|-|-|TRBJ1-1
CASSPAEDTEAFF
TGTGCCAGCAGCCCCGCGGAGGACACTGAAGCTTTCTTT
>TRBV7-9|-|-|TRBJ2-1
CASSLHSEQFF
TGTGCCAGCAGCTTACATTCTGAGCAGTTCTTC